The present T cell receptor (beta chain) was sequenced within a study of cytomegalovirus exposure and HLA in healthy donors. Study context: There were roughly 80 million unique TCRs (from HLA-typed donors) in an early data release. Regarding the study as a whole: Per a prior analysis, the majority of TCR beta V segments were productive roughly 87% or roughly 30% of the time.

The primer mix had 60 Vbeta and 13 Jbeta primers. Only in-frame clones appear in the TCRdb table, and some are missing; sequencing was by immunoSEQ multiplex PCR. Among 65,000 to 80,000 clones listed, over 70% were seen once. The CDR3 contains 20 residues. V shed 2 bases, J shed 4 bases, and the junction held 14 bases outside the gene matches. CDR1 LGHNA and CDR2 YNFKEQ come from the germline V gene. In this sample, this clone turned up once. The antigen is unknown. This chain uses TRBV4-2 with TRBJ2-3; 14 bases fit TRBD2. This receptor was taken from a woman in her 40s in good health and CMV-seropositive. Material: PBMCs. The CDR3 region is CASSQTGTSGGADTADTQYF. For the CDR3, the DNA is TGTGCCAGCAGCCAAACCGGGACTAGCGGGGGAGCAGATACCGCAGATACGCAGTATTTT.